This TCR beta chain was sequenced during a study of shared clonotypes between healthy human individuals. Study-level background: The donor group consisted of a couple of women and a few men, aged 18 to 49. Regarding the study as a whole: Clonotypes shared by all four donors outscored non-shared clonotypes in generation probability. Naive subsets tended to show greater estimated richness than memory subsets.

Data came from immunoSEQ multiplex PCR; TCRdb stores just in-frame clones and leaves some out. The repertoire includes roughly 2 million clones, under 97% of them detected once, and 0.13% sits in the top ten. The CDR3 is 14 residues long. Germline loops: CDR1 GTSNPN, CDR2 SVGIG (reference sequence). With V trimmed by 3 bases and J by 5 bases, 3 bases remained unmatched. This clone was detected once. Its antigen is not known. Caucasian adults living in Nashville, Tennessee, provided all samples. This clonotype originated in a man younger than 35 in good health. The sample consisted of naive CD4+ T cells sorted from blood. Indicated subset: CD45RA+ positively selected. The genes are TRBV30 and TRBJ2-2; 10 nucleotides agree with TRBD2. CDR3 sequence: CAWSLAGATGELFF. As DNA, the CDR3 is TGTGCCTGGAGCCTAGCGGGGGCGACCGGGGAGCTGTTTTTT.